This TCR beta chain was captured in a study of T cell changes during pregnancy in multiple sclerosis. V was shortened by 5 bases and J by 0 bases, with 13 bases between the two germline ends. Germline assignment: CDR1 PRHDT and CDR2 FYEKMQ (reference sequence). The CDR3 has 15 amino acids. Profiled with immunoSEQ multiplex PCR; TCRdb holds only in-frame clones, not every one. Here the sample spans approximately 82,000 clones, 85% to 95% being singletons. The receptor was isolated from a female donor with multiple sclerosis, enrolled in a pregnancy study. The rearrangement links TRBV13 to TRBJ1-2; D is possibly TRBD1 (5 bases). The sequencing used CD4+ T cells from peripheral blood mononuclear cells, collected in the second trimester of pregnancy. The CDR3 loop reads CASSPLGASNYGYTF. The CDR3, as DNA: TGTGCCAGCAGCCCCCTTGGGGCTTCTAACTATGGCTACACCTTC. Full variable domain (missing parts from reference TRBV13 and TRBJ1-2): AAGVIQSPRHLIKEKRETATLKCYPIPRHDTVYWYQQGPGQDPQFLISFYEKMQSDKGSIPDRFSAQQFSDYHSELNMSSLELGDSALYFCASSPLGASNYGYTFGSGTRLTVV.